This passage covers 21 T cell receptor beta chains from one sample sequenced in a study of blood T cell repertoires in COVID-19. Sequencing was performed with immunoSEQ multiplex PCR; in TCRdb, only in-frame clones are kept and a portion is missing. The sample shows fewer than 350,000 clones, around 89% of them seen only once. The material sequenced was PBMCs or T cells enriched from blood (not recorded which). Receptors originate from a woman in her 30s with acute COVID-19.

This chain uses TRBV7-8 with TRBJ2-7, with 8 nucleotides matching TRBD1. Germline V CDR1 and CDR2: SGHVS, FQNEAQ. This CDR3 contains 16 residues. The V gene end was trimmed by 5 bases and the J gene end by 4 bases; junction bases not matched to a gene: 13. CDR3 coding DNA: TGTGCCAGCAGCCGAAGTGGACAGGGAGGCTCGTACGAGCAGTACTTC. Its protein is CASSRSGQGGSYEQYF.

The V gene is TRBV6-2 or TRBV6-3, the J gene TRBJ2-1, with 8 bases matching TRBD2. There are 12 residues in the CDR3. The V gene end was trimmed by 5 bases and the J gene end by 8 bases; junction bases not matched to a gene: 2. The germline gives CDR1 MNHEY, CDR2 SVGEGT. Here the CDR3 reads CASSGLADEQFF. The CDR3 region has the DNA TGTGCCAGCAGTGGACTAGCCGATGAGCAGTTCTTC.

V gene TRBV27 combines with J gene TRBJ2-3; 9 bases are shared with TRBD1. V lost 2 bases, J lost 3 bases, and 6 bases stayed unmatched. This CDR3 has 16 amino acids. Germline V gives CDR1 MNHEY, CDR2 SMNVEV (reference sequence). CDR3 region: CASSLGGQGMTDTQYF. In nucleotides, the CDR3 is TGTGCCAGCAGTTTAGGTGGACAGGGGATGACAGATACGCAGTATTTT.

V gene TRBV2 combines with J gene TRBJ2-1; TRBD2 agrees at 12 bases. Trimming at V came to 4 bases and at J to 6 bases, leaving 4 bases not matched to a gene. The CDR3 loop spans 15 amino acids. Germline CDR1 and CDR2: SNHLY and FYNNEI. The CDR3 nucleotides are TGTGCCAGCAGTGCGTCTAGCGGGAGGGGCAATGAGCAGTTCTTC. It is translated as CASSASSGRGNEQFF.

The chain combines TRBV27 with TRBJ2-7, with 9 bases lining up with TRBD1. J gave up 0 bases and V 6 bases, and 6 bases lay outside the gene matches. From germline, CDR1 is MNHEY and CDR2 SMNVEV (reference sequence). The CDR3 has 15 amino acids. DNA of the CDR3: TGTGCCAGCAGCAAGGGACAGGGAGACTCCTACGAGCAGTACTTC. This gives the protein CASSKGQGDSYEQYF.

This chain connects TRBV7-2 to TRBJ1-2; D remains ambiguous. Trimming removed 5 bases at V and 8 bases at J, with 18 bases between. CDR3 length equals 14 residues. Germline assignment: CDR1 SGHTA and CDR2 FQGNSA. This chain's CDR3 is CASSPRLPSNGYTF. The DNA for the CDR3 is TGTGCCAGCAGCCCCCGACTGCCTTCTAACGGCTACACCTTC.

CDR3 nucleotide sequence: TGTGCCAGCAGCTTAAAGACTAGCGGGAGCGGGGATGAGCAGTTCTTC. It specifies CASSLKTSGSGDEQFF. The genes are TRBV7-8 and TRBJ2-1; 12 positions match TRBD2. Unmatched junction bases numbered 7, after V lost 2 bases and J lost 8 bases. CDR3 length equals 16 residues. Germline assignment: CDR1 SGHVS and CDR2 FQNEAQ.

This rearrangement joins TRBV9 to TRBJ1-4; D might be TRBD1 (5 bases). This CDR3 is built from 13 residues. CDR1 is SGDLS, CDR2 YYNGEE, per germline. The ends were cut back, 0 bases at V and 8 bases at J, with 8 bases in the middle. The CDR3 bases are TGTGCCAGCAGCGTAGGGGGGGACGAAAAACTGTTTTTT. It yields the protein CASSVGGDEKLFF.

The chain joins TRBV4-3 to TRBJ2-1; 11 positions match TRBD2. The CDR3 is 19 amino acids. The V gene end was trimmed by 0 bases and the J gene end by 6 bases; junction bases not matched to a gene: 13. Germline V gene data show CDR1 as LGHNA and CDR2 as YSLEER. This chain's CDR3 is CASSQEPPRRLAGGNEQFF. In nucleotides, the CDR3 is TGCGCCAGCAGCCAAGAACCCCCAAGGCGGCTAGCGGGAGGCAATGAGCAGTTCTTC.

On this clone: Other DNA sequences within the sample encode an identical CDR3. The V gene is TRBV9, the J gene TRBJ2-7, with D unresolved. The length of the CDR3 is 13 residues. CDR1 and CDR2 (germline): SGDLS, YYNGEE. V was trimmed by 2 bases and J by 0 bases, leaving 6 bases between them. In nucleotides, the CDR3 is TGTGCCAGCAGCGTTTCGGGCTCCTACGAGCAGTACTTC. Translating it yields CASSVSGSYEQYF.

The V call is TRBV7-6, the J call TRBJ2-5; 7 bases map to TRBD1. The germline CDR1 and CDR2 sequences are SGHVS and FNYEAQ. Germline trimming cut 5 bases from V and 5 bases from J; bases unmatched to any gene: 8. This CDR3 is built from 14 residues. The CDR3 sequence is CASSLQGFGETQYF. CDR3 nucleotides: TGTGCCAGCAGCCTACAGGGGTTCGGGGAGACCCAGTACTTC.

The chain couples TRBV6-1 to TRBJ2-7, with D uncertain. CDR3 length: 14 residues. The V and J ends lost 1 base and 2 bases respectively, with 9 bases between them. The V gene's germline CDR1 is MNHNS and CDR2 SASEGT. CDR3 sequence: CASSEGSGPYEQYF. As DNA, the CDR3 is TGTGCCAGCAGTGAAGGGTCAGGCCCCTACGAGCAGTACTTC.

The chain joins TRBV9 to TRBJ1-2; a possible D gene is TRBD1 (6 bases). Germline values: CDR1 SGDLS, CDR2 YYNGEE. V was clipped by 1 base and J by 6 bases, with 7 bases between them. This CDR3 contains 12 residues. CDR3 sequence reads: CASSVQGNGYTF. The CDR3 DNA reads as TGTGCCAGCAGCGTACAGGGGAATGGCTACACCTTC.

This chain connects TRBV10-3 to TRBJ2-3, with 8 nucleotides matching TRBD1. In germline, CDR1 is ENHRY, CDR2 SYGVKD. The V segment lost 2 bases and the J segment 4 bases; nucleotides outside the gene matches: 8. The CDR3 loop spans 16 amino acids. This chain's CDR3 is CAISENGQGKADTQYF. The CDR3 nucleotides are TGTGCCATCAGTGAGAACGGACAGGGTAAGGCAGATACGCAGTATTTT.

V is TRBV13 and J is TRBJ2-3; 7 bases are a match to TRBD2. V was pared by 4 bases and J by 3 bases, with 10 bases of the junction left unmatched. The germline V gene encodes CDR1 PRHDT and CDR2 FYEKMQ (reference sequence). This CDR3 has 16 amino acids. The CDR3 sequence is CASSSLRDYPTDTQYF. The CDR3 DNA follows: TGTGCCAGCAGCTCTCTTAGGGACTACCCTACAGATACGCAGTATTTT.

This chain joins TRBV7-2 and TRBJ2-1, with 8 positions matching TRBD1. The germline gives CDR1 SGHTA, CDR2 FQGNSA. The CDR3 length is 15 residues. Losses at the gene ends were 4 bases for V and 1 base for J; bases not matched to a gene: 3. The CDR3 sequence: CASSSRQGSYNEQFF. The CDR3 nucleotides read TGTGCCAGCAGCTCCCGACAGGGGTCCTACAATGAGCAGTTCTTC.

CDR3 protein: CSSMRTSGTTDTQYF. The CDR3 bases are TGCAGCTCGATGAGGACTAGCGGGACCACAGATACGCAGTATTTT. V gene TRBV29-1 combines with J gene TRBJ2-3; 12 positions agree with TRBD2. The V gene's germline CDR1 is SQVTM and CDR2 ANQGSEA. The V segment lost 8 bases and the J segment 2 bases; nucleotides outside the gene matches: 8. The CDR3 runs to 15 residues.

The chain employs TRBV12-3 or TRBV12-4 and TRBJ2-3; D perhaps matches TRBD2 (6 bases). Trimming took 6 bases from V and 7 from J, leaving 14 bases between them. The CDR3 is 13 residues long. CDR3 DNA: TGTGCCAGCAGCCGGGACTCCCAATATACGCAGTATTTT. It yields the protein CASSRDSQYTQYF.

The chain couples TRBV19 to TRBJ2-5; unclear D gene. The CDR3 is 13 residues long. Germline-derived CDR1 and CDR2 are LNHDA and SQIVND (reference sequence). V dropped 0 bases and J dropped 2 bases, with 4 bases sitting between them. Written as DNA, the CDR3 is TGTGCCAGTAGTATAGACCCTCAAGAGACCCAGTACTTC. It encodes CASSIDPQETQYF. Using reference TRBV19 and TRBJ2-5 for the parts outside the CDR3, the full variable domain is DGGITQSPKYLFRKEGQNVTLSCEQNLNHDAMYWYRQDPGQGLRLIYYSQIVNDFQKGDIAEGYSVSREKKESFPLTVTSAQKNPTAFYLCASSIDPQETQYFGPGTRLLVL.

This sequence joins TRBV11-2 and TRBJ2-1; 10 bases match TRBD2. Germline-derived CDR1 and CDR2 are SGHAT and FQNNGV. The CDR3 has 17 residues. The V gene end was trimmed by 1 base and the J gene end by 4 bases; junction bases not matched to a gene: 7. The CDR3 nucleotides are TGTGCCAGCAGCTTAGCCGGACTAGCGGCCATTTACAATGAGCAGTTCTTC. Translated, it gives CASSLAGLAAIYNEQFF. The variable domain in full, completed from reference TRBV11-2 and TRBJ2-1, reads EAGVAQSPRYKIIEKRQSVAFWCNPISGHATLYWYQQILGQGPKLLIQFQNNGVVDDSQLPKDRFSAERLKGVDSTLKIQPAKLEDSAVYLCASSLAGLAAIYNEQFFGPGTRLTVL.

This clone was detected a few times. CDR3 coding DNA: TGCGCCAGCAGCTTTAGACAGGGGGCGACCTTCTCCTACGAGCAGTACTTC. Encoded protein: CASSFRQGATFSYEQYF. The chain combines TRBV5-1 with TRBJ2-7; TRBD1 matches 10 bases. This CDR3 has 17 residues. Germline-derived CDR1 and CDR2 are SGHRS and YFSETQ. V lost 2 bases to trimming and J lost 0 bases; unmatched junction nucleotides: 8.